The sequence of this T cell receptor (beta chain) was determined in a study of T cells in Graves' hyperthyroidism and ophthalmopathy. Clinical symptoms, serum thyroxine, TRAb, thyroid ultrasound and orbital computed tomography established diagnosis. There are 12 residues in the CDR3. Trimming pared 7 bases from V and 6 bases from J, leaving 13 bases between. The TCR beta CDR3 regions underwent amplification using RNA transcripts as the source. The TCR CDR3 first-round RT-PCR relied on the HTBI primer set. One entry per CDR3 protein results from TCRdb running MiXCR on the multiplex PCR reads. The sample carries just under 750,000 distinct CDR3 sequences, 35% recorded once. This clonotype was seen only a few times.

This sequence was found in a woman in her thirties or forties with Graves' hyperthyroidism. The V gene is TRBV12-3 or TRBV12-4, the J gene TRBJ2-7; TRBD1 is a possible D gene (5 bases). Sequencing input: blood. The CDR3 sequence: CASKQGLFEQYF. The DNA for the CDR3 is TGTGCCAGCAAGCAGGGCCTTTTCGAGCAGTACTTC.